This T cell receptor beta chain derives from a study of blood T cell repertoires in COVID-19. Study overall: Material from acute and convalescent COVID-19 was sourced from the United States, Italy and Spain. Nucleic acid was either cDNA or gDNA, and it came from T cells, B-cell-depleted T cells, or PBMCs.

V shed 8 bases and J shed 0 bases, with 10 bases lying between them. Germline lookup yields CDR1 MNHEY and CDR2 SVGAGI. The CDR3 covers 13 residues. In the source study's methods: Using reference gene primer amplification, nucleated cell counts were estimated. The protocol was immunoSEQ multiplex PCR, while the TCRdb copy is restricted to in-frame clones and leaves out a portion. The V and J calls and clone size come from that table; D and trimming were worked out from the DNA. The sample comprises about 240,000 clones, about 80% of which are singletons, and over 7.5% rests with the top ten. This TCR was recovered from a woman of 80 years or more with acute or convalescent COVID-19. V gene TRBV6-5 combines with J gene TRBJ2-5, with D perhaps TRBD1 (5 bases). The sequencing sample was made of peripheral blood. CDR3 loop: CASRQRNQETQYF. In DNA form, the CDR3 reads TGTGCCAGCCGACAGCGAAACCAAGAGACCCAGTACTTC.